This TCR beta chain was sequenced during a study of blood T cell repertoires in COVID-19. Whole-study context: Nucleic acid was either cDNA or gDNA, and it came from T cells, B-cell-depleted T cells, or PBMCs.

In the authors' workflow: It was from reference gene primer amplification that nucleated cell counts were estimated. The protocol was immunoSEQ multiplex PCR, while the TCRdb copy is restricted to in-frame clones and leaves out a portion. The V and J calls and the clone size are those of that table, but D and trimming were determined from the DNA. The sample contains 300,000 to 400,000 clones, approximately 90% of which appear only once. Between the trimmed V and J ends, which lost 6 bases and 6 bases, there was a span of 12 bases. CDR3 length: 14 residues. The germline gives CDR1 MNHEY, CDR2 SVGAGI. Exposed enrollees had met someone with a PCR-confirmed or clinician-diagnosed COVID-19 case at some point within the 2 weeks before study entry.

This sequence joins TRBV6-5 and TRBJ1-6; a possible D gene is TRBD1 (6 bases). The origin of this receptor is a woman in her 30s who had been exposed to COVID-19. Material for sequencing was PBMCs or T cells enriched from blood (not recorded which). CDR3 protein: CASSRTETNSPLHF. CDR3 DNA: TGTGCCAGCAGCCGGACAGAAACTAATTCACCCCTCCACTTT.